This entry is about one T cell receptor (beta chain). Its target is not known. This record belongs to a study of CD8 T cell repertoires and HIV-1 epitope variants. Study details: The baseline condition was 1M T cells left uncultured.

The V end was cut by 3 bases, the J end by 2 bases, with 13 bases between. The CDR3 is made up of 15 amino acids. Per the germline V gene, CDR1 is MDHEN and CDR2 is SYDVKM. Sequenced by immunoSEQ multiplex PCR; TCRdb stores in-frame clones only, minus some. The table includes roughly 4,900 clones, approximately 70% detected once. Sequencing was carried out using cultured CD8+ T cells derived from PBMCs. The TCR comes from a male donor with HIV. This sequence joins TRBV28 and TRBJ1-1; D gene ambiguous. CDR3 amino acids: CASSFRPGLNTEAFF. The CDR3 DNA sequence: TGTGCCAGCAGTTTTAGGCCAGGCCTAAACACTGAAGCTTTCTTT.